One TCR beta chain is described in this entry. These data come from a study of technical replicates of blood from a few donors. Profiled with immunoSEQ multiplex PCR; TCRdb holds only in-frame clones, not every one. The sample lists about 71,000 clones, 70% to 90% occurring once. Germline V gene data show CDR1 as MNHNY and CDR2 as SVGAGI (reference sequence). The CDR3 is made up of 15 amino acids. V was cut by 0 bases and J by 4 bases, with 12 bases left in between. The clonotype was recovered from a human donor in good health. Some clones in this sample may be carry-over from other donors' samples. The sequenced sample was PBMCs. The chain is built from TRBV6-6 and TRBJ1-1, with D perhaps TRBD1 (6 bases). This chain's CDR3 is CASSYSRGLSTEAFF. The CDR3 DNA sequence: TGTGCCAGCAGTTACTCGCGGGGGCTGAGCACTGAAGCTTTCTTT.